This T cell receptor beta chain is drawn from a study of Graves' ophthalmopathy and Graves' hyperthyroidism. Whole-study context: Peripheral blood samples were taken at initial diagnosis, before any treatment.

Points from the study as a whole: Among thyroid clonotypes expanded above 0.001 frequency, most also appeared in blood.

RNA transcripts served as template for amplifying TCR beta CDR3 sequences. An initial RT-PCR round employing HTBI primers preceded a second-round multiplex PCR. TCRdb ran MiXCR on the multiplex PCR reads and lists one entry per CDR3 protein. The data contain 500,000 to 700,000 distinct CDR3 sequences, 22% of them seen just once; the ten biggest clones take up more than 5.5%. This clonotype appeared many times. What it recognizes is unknown. This CDR3 region has 17 residues. Germline CDR1 reads SGHRS; CDR2 reads YFSETQ. V lost 4 bases and J lost 4; bases outside the gene matches: 14. Sequenced material: peripheral blood. The sequence derives from a young woman with stable Graves' hyperthyroidism. Some clones in this sample may be carry-over from other donors' samples. V usage is TRBV5-1 and J usage is TRBJ2-7, with 10 bases that match TRBD2. The DNA of the CDR3 is TGCGCCAGCAGCCTAAGGGACGCAGCGGGAGGGCCTTACGAGCAGTACTTC. Protein sequence: CASSLRDAAGGPYEQYF.